This TCR beta chain was observed in a study of prognosis after radiotherapy for stage I lung cancer (dated by TCRdb to the early 2020s). About the study as a whole: Between April 2018 and January 2019, roughly 18 patients with stage I NSCLC were enrolled in Nanjing, China. SBRT was delivered in 3 to 5 fractions with a biologically effective dose of at least 100 Gy, and image-guided IMRT or VMAT was used for delivery. Peripheral blood TCR beta repertoires were profiled in stage I NSCLC patients before and after stereotactic body radiotherapy, and the study then linked these repertoires to distant failure. Eleven to twelve patients had adenocarcinoma and roughly 7 had squamous cell carcinoma as the tumor histology. Ages in the cohort of more than 10 men and more than five women ranged from about 50 to 90 years, with a median of 74. Roughly 15 of the patients presented with newly diagnosed primary stage I lung tumors; roughly 5 had oligometastatic NSCLC following surgical resection of the primary tumor. Distant metastases were developed by four of the 19 patients after SBRT, at a median of around seven months, whereas no significant progression was observed in the other 15 patients. The study sequenced about 40 blood samples from roughly 19 patients, one before and one after SBRT per patient. In every patient, SBRT was given without any concurrent therapy. Every patient was regarded as medically inoperable, because of comorbidities in more than 10 cases and refusal of surgery in roughly 7 cases.

Inclusive of the bounding cysteine and phenylalanine, the CDR3 is 15 residues long. Only the CDR3 part of the read is kept: 45 bases, read in frame from the first base. The germline V gene gives CDR1 as MNHEY and CDR2 as SVGAGI. At the junction V is shortened by 2 bases and J by 8 bases, with 16 bases in between. Two rounds of multiplex PCR on genomic DNA were used to amplify the TCR beta CDR3 region. The first PCR round used primers specific to each TRBV and TRBJ gene, and the primer sequences were filed in Chinese patent CN105087789A. The second PCR round used universal primers. The Roche High Pure PCR Template Preparation Kit was used to extract genomic DNA from frozen PBMCs. Paired-end sequencing with 151 bp reads was performed on the libraries using an Illumina HiSeq 3000. In the paper's pipeline: CutAdapt was used to discard raw reads that did not contain the multiplex PCR primer sequences. High-quality paired reads were merged into contigs with PEAR. TRB V, D and J gene segments were assigned to each contig with MiXCR by alignment to reference sequences. CDR3 sequences were clustered by base quality and sequence similarity to remove sequencing errors. Shannon entropy normalized by the natural log of productive TCR sequence number was used as the measure of diversity. Clonality was computed as one minus the ratio of Shannon entropy to the natural log of the number of unique clonotypes. Progression-free survival cut-offs for repertoire metrics were chosen using the Youden index of ROC curves, with analyses run in R 3.5.3. The raw public data were reprocessed by TCRdb itself: fastp quality trimming at Q25, MiXCR clonotype calling, in-frame beta chains only. Rows are unified per CDR3 protein, each entry keeping the most common DNA and genes. TCRdb, rather than the study authors, made the V and J calls. The sample has over 11,000 distinct CDR3 sequences on record, 30% of them singletons. The ten largest clones add up to around an eighth of the sample.

This clonotype is classified as medium-sized (0.01 to 0.1%). This clone's antigen is unknown. No base quality values were provided; no much bigger clone lies one nucleotide off. The study at large found these results: A decrease in unique TCR clone counts was observed after SBRT (median roughly 10,000 before versus several thousand after; Wilcoxon paired P=0.011). Whether the expanded TCR clones were tumor-specific was not determined. No adjustment for multiple comparisons was applied to any of the reported P values. Differences by metastasis status were reportedly seen in TRBV and TRBJ usage frequencies, involving two V genes at baseline and, after SBRT, 8 or 9 V genes and two J genes. The study was limited by the small cohort and short follow-up, and independent validation of the study findings is required. Post-SBRT Shannon entropy and its change from baseline were lower in patients who developed distant metastases; baseline Shannon entropy was not associated with metastases.

No patient had a history of other malignancies or prior chemotherapy or radiotherapy, and all had node-negative disease on CT and PET/CT. At each of two time points, about 6 milliliters of peripheral venous blood were collected into EDTA tubes. PBMCs were isolated by Ficoll-Paque Plus density-gradient centrifugation. Right after collection, samples were placed at -80 degrees C and kept there until analysis. This receptor chain uses TRBV6-5 and TRBJ1-3; possibly the D gene is TRBD1, per 5 matching bases. The TCR originated in a donor aged 50 or older with non-small cell lung cancer. This material consisted of PBMCs, taken before or after stereotactic body radiation therapy (not recorded which). The CDR3 sequence is CASSYDSSSIDTIYF. The nucleotide sequence reads as follows: TGTGCCAGCAGTTACGACAGTTCAAGTATAGACACCATATATTTT.